What follows are 14 T cell receptor beta chains derived from one specimen sequenced in a study of blood T cell repertoires in COVID-19. Assay used: immunoSEQ multiplex PCR; TCRdb lists only in-frame clones, some missing. The table shows about 240,000 clones, with around 87% occurring only once. The sequenced sample was peripheral blood. Receptors originate from a man aged 60 to 75 who had recovered from COVID-19.

V and J are TRBV3-1 (or the pseudogene TRBV3-2) and TRBJ2-2; maybe TRBD2 (6 bases). The germline V gene encodes CDR1 LGHDT and CDR2 YNNKEL (reference sequence). The CDR3 is made up of 16 amino acids. Trimming removed 1 base from V and 6 bases from J, with 15 bases in between. The CDR3 sequence: CASSQGRGRPSGELFF. The DNA of the CDR3 is TGTGCCAGCAGCCAAGGGAGGGGCCGACCGTCCGGGGAGCTGTTTTTT.

The chain employs TRBV3-1 (or the pseudogene TRBV3-2) and TRBJ2-3; D ambiguous. V was clipped by 6 bases and J by 2 bases, with 18 bases between them. The CDR3 loop spans 16 amino acids. Germline lookup yields CDR1 LGHDT and CDR2 YNNKEL (reference sequence). The CDR3 DNA reads as TGTGCCAGCAGTCCCCTAAATTCTTTCATCACAGATACGCAGTATTTT. Amino acid sequence: CASSPLNSFITDTQYF.

This chain joins TRBV7-6 and TRBJ2-1; D perhaps matches TRBD2 (5 bases). Germline V gene sequence: CDR1 SGHVS, CDR2 FNYEAQ. Trimming shortened V by 4 bases and J by 9 bases, and 10 bases separated the two germline ends. The CDR3 runs to 12 residues. CDR3 residues: CASSSWAGEQFF. The CDR3, as DNA: TGTGCCAGCAGCTCGTGGGCGGGTGAGCAGTTCTTC.

This chain links TRBV5-1 with TRBJ2-2, with TRBD2 matching 7 bases. Germline V lookup: CDR1 SGHRS, CDR2 YFSETQ. The V and J ends lost 5 bases and 7 bases, in that order; junction bases with no gene match: 11. This CDR3 is 15 amino acids long. This CDR3 is CASRAGYLLNGELFF. CDR3 bases: TGCGCCAGCAGAGCGGGGTACCTCTTAAACGGGGAGCTGTTTTTT.

This chain uses TRBV5-6 with TRBJ2-7; 9 nucleotides align to TRBD2. Germline V gene data show CDR1 as SGHDT and CDR2 as YYEEEE. V gave up 2 bases and J gave up 6 bases; unmatched junction bases: 3. The CDR3 sequence is 13 residues long. Here the CDR3 reads CASSLALAGEQYF. CDR3 DNA sequence: TGTGCCAGCAGCTTAGCACTAGCGGGCGAGCAGTACTTC.

The J gene is TRBJ2-7, the V gene TRBV15, with D hard to call. Trimming shortened V by 0 bases and J by 5 bases, and 14 bases separated the two germline ends. Per germline, CDR1 LNHNV and CDR2 YYDKDF (reference sequence). The CDR3 consists of 15 residues. CDR3 bases: TGTGCCACCAGCAGAGATCTCGGTGATTCCCACGAGCAGTACGTC. As protein: CATSRDLGDSHEQYV.

The chain joins TRBV11-2 to TRBJ2-5, with TRBD1 identical over 7 bases. The germline gives CDR1 SGHAT, CDR2 FQNNGV. The CDR3 contains 15 residues. V was pared by 5 bases and J by 5 bases, with 11 bases of the junction left unmatched. The DNA for the CDR3 is TGTGCCAGCAGCATAACAGGGGTTAATTGGGAGACCCAGTACTTC. It yields the protein CASSITGVNWETQYF.

This clone occurred once. The chain uses TRBV6-1 and TRBJ1-6; D is possibly TRBD1 (5 bases). The germline V gene has CDR1 MNHNS and CDR2 SASEGT. V was shortened by 0 bases and J by 6 bases, with 12 bases between the two germline ends. The CDR3 has 16 amino acids. The CDR3 nucleotides are TGTGCCAGCAGTGAAGCCGGGGGGTTGGCTAATTCACCCCTCCACTTT. Protein: CASSEAGGLANSPLHF.

The V call is TRBV4-1, the J call TRBJ2-2; no reliable D call. This CDR3 is 16 amino acids long. The V and J ends lost 3 bases and 6 bases respectively, with 17 bases between them. The germline V gene has CDR1 MGHRA and CDR2 YSYEKL. CDR3 in amino acids: CASSHPTALSSGELFF. CDR3 nucleotide sequence: TGCGCCAGCAGCCACCCAACCGCGCTATCGTCCGGGGAGCTGTTTTTT.

This chain uses TRBV19 with TRBJ2-2, with a possible D match to TRBD2 (5 bases). Germline values: CDR1 LNHDA, CDR2 SQIVND (reference sequence). The CDR3 length is 14 residues. V was clipped by 6 bases and J by 4 bases, with 12 bases between them. The CDR3 nucleotides read TGTGCCAGTAGGAAATCAGAGGGCACCGGGGAGCTGTTTTTT. This sequence encodes CASRKSEGTGELFF.

This clone was detected a few times. The rearrangement uses TRBV20-1 and TRBJ1-1; 8 positions agree with TRBD1. V gave up 5 bases and J gave up 6 bases; unmatched junction bases: 2. Germline V gene lookup returns CDR1 DFQATT and CDR2 SNEGSKA (reference sequence). The length of the CDR3 is 11 residues. DNA for the CDR3: TGCAGTGCTGACAGGGGACCTGAAGCTTTCTTT. Translation: CSADRGPEAFF.

V gene TRBV7-9 combines with J gene TRBJ1-3; D remains ambiguous. V lost 5 bases to trimming and J lost 0 bases, with 5 bases between them. The CDR3 is 13 amino acids. CDR1 and CDR2 from the germline V gene are SEHNR and FQNEAQ (reference sequence). CDR3 sequence reads: CASSPSSGNTIYF. CDR3 coding DNA: TGTGCCAGCAGCCCCTCCTCTGGAAACACCATATATTTT.

The V call is TRBV28, the J call TRBJ1-2, with D tentatively TRBD1 (6 bases). The germline V gene encodes CDR1 MDHEN and CDR2 SYDVKM. The CDR3 runs 14 residues. V lost 7 bases to trimming and J lost 3 bases, with 15 bases between them. Written as DNA, the CDR3 is TGTGCCAGCAAGTCTGGGGGCGCGGACTATGGCTACACCTTC. Its translation: CASKSGGADYGYTF.

This chain joins TRBV19 and TRBJ1-5; 10 bases fit TRBD1. The ends lost 5 bases at V and 11 bases at J; junction bases unmatched: 15. Germline lookup yields CDR1 LNHDA and CDR2 SQIVND (reference sequence). The CDR3 covers 16 residues. The CDR3 loop is CASSPPGQGFFTSQHF. The CDR3 nucleotides are TGTGCCAGTAGTCCACCGGGACAGGGGTTTTTTACGTCCCAGCATTTT.